Listed here are 26 T cell receptor beta chains from one sample, sequenced in a study of T cell changes during pregnancy in multiple sclerosis (dated by TCRdb to about 2019). Receptors were amplified or captured by the immunoSEQ multiplex PCR assay. This is the immuneACCESS table as TCRdb keeps it, with only in-frame sequences that have V and J called. A part of the clones is gone; compared with another copy, unresolved V genes explain less than half, and the rest is unexplained. In all, the sample holds fewer than 40,000 clones, and 89% of those were seen once. The ten largest clones take up over 9.5% of the sample. The sequenced sample was CD8+ T cells from peripheral blood mononuclear cells, obtained in the second trimester of pregnancy. Source of these receptors: a female donor with multiple sclerosis, enrolled in a pregnancy study.

The J gene is TRBJ1-6, the V gene TRBV14; D is unclear. The CDR3 length is 13 residues. V shed 0 bases and J shed 11 bases, with 8 bases lying between them. Germline values: CDR1 SGHDN, CDR2 FVKESK. The CDR3 coding sequence is TGTGCCAGCAGCCAAGATCCCAAGCCACCCCTCCACTTT. It yields the protein CASSQDPKPPLHF.

This rearrangement joins TRBV27 to TRBJ2-7; TRBD2 agrees at 12 bases. This CDR3 has 17 residues. Germline V gives CDR1 MNHEY, CDR2 SMNVEV (reference sequence). V lost 6 bases, J lost 1 base, and 10 bases stayed unmatched. CDR3 DNA sequence: TGTGCCAGCAGCCCGCTAGCGGGAGGGCCAATTTCCTACGAGCAGTACTTC. This sequence encodes CASSPLAGGPISYEQYF.

The CDR3 here is CASTQGAGNTIYF. The CDR3 DNA follows: TGTGCCAGCACCCAGGGGGCCGGAAACACCATATATTTT. The chain couples TRBV25-1 to TRBJ1-3; TRBD1 agrees at 8 bases. The ends lost 7 bases at V and 4 bases at J; junction bases unmatched: 3. The CDR3 is made up of 13 amino acids. Germline V lookup: CDR1 MGHDK, CDR2 SYGVNS.

This chain uses TRBV30 with TRBJ2-3; D remains unclear. Germline V CDR1 and CDR2: GTSNPN, SVGIG (reference sequence). This CDR3 has 15 amino acids. V shed 0 bases and J shed 3 bases, with 13 bases lying between them. The CDR3 loop is CAWSVPLTKTDTQYF. CDR3 nucleotide sequence: TGTGCCTGGAGTGTACCGCTGACAAAAACAGATACGCAGTATTTT.

The V call is TRBV27, the J call TRBJ1-5, with D hard to call. This CDR3 region has 14 residues. Looked up from germline, CDR1 is MNHEY and CDR2 is SMNVEV (reference sequence). V shed 5 bases and J shed 4 bases, with 12 bases lying between them. CDR3 protein: CASSPDKPNQPQHF. The CDR3 DNA reads as TGTGCCAGCAGTCCTGACAAGCCTAATCAGCCCCAGCATTTT.

Only one count was recorded for this clone. This chain links TRBV4-1 with TRBJ2-3; 12 bases map to TRBD2. Germline CDR1 and CDR2: MGHRA and YSYEKL. The ends lost 4 bases at V and 7 bases at J; junction bases unmatched: 6. The CDR3 sequence is 15 residues long. CDR3: CASSPTSGSTNTQYF. The CDR3 coding sequence is TGCGCCAGCAGCCCGACTAGCGGGAGTACGAATACGCAGTATTTT.

This chain links TRBV25-1 with TRBJ2-3, with D possibly matching TRBD2 (5 bases). V lost 5 bases to trimming and J lost 0 bases, with 12 bases between them. The CDR3 contains 15 residues. Per germline, CDR1 MGHDK and CDR2 SYGVNS. CDR3 in amino acids: CASSLSGYSTDTQYF. DNA of the CDR3: TGTGCCAGCAGTCTGAGCGGATATAGCACAGATACGCAGTATTTT.

The genes are TRBV29-1 and TRBJ2-2; TRBD2 aligns across 7 bases. The trim removed 4 bases at V and 4 bases at J, leaving 0 bases unmatched. Germline CDR1 and CDR2: SQVTM and ANQGSEA. This CDR3 comprises 12 residues. DNA for the CDR3: TGCAGCGTTGGCGGGGGCACCGGGGAGCTGTTTTTT. As protein: CSVGGGTGELFF.

The chain has TRBV4-1 and TRBJ2-1; a possible D gene is TRBD2 (6 bases). The ends were cut back, 4 bases at V and 0 bases at J, with 10 bases in the middle. CDR3 length: 15 residues. Germline V gene sequence: CDR1 MGHRA, CDR2 YSYEKL. CDR3 residues: CASSRDSNSYNEQFF. The DNA of the CDR3 is TGCGCCAGCAGCCGGGACTCCAACTCCTACAATGAGCAGTTCTTC.

This clone is a singleton in its sample. V and J are TRBV7-9 and TRBJ2-1, with 7 bases that match TRBD2. There are 12 residues in the CDR3. CDR1 is SEHNR and CDR2 is FQNEAQ in the germline V gene (reference sequence). V gave up 0 bases and J gave up 10 bases; unmatched junction bases: 0. CDR3: CASSLAGGEQFF. The CDR3 DNA follows: TGTGCCAGCAGCTTAGCGGGGGGGGAGCAGTTCTTC.

This chain connects TRBV27 to TRBJ2-1, with a tentative D call TRBD1 (6 bases). The CDR3 loop spans 13 amino acids. CDR1 is MNHEY, CDR2 SMNVEV, per germline (reference sequence). The V and J ends lost 6 bases and 9 bases respectively, with 15 bases between them. CDR3 sequence reads: CASSNTRGGEQFF. CDR3 DNA sequence: TGTGCCAGCAGCAATACCAGGGGTGGTGAGCAGTTCTTC.

The chain carries TRBV6-5 and TRBJ2-1; the match to TRBD2 covers 9 bases. Germline lookup yields CDR1 MNHEY and CDR2 SVGAGI. The CDR3 is 15 residues long. Unmatched junction bases numbered 9, after V lost 5 bases and J lost 7 bases. CDR3 sequence: CASSPRAGGDNEQFF. In DNA, the CDR3 is TGTGCCAGCAGTCCGCGAGCGGGGGGAGATAATGAGCAGTTCTTC.

The gene calls are TRBV9 and TRBJ2-1, with D uncertain. The germline V and J ends were trimmed by 0 bases and 4 bases, with 14 bases remaining between them. CDR1 and CDR2 (germline): SGDLS, YYNGEE. This CDR3 has 16 amino acids. The CDR3 bases are TGTGCCAGCAGCGTAGTGTTTGGGCAACCTTACAATGAGCAGTTCTTC. It encodes CASSVVFGQPYNEQFF. The full variable domain, in which reference TRBV9 and TRBJ2-1 provide the parts outside the CDR3, is DSGVTQTPKHLITATGQRVTLRCSPRSGDLSVYWYQQSLDQGLQFLIQYYNGEERAKGNILERFSAQQFPDLHSELNLSSLELGDSALYFCASSVVFGQPYNEQFFGPGTRLTVL.

The rearrangement links TRBV5-5 to TRBJ2-4; D might be TRBD2 (6 bases). From germline, CDR1 is SGHKS and CDR2 YYEKEE (reference sequence). V lost 7 bases and J 3 bases, leaving 11 bases between the germline ends. The CDR3 sequence is 13 residues long. CDR3 in amino acids: CASGMGGKNIQYF. Written as DNA, the CDR3 is TGTGCCAGCGGGATGGGGGGCAAAAACATTCAGTACTTC.

The chain has TRBV9 and TRBJ2-1; no reliable D call. This CDR3 contains 14 residues. Germline CDR1 SGDLS, CDR2 YYNGEE. Trimming stripped 0 bases from V and 8 bases from J, with 12 bases between. The CDR3 region has the DNA TGTGCCAGCAGCGTAGGTGGAGCCCCCCATGAGCAGTTCTTC. Translation gives CASSVGGAPHEQFF.

The V call is TRBV27, the J call TRBJ1-4, with 7 bases identical to TRBD1. CDR1 MNHEY and CDR2 SMNVEV come from the germline V gene (reference sequence). The ends lost 3 bases at V and 5 bases at J; junction bases unmatched: 6. This CDR3 has 15 amino acids. CDR3 in amino acids: CASSLRGRLNEKLFF. CDR3 coding DNA: TGTGCCAGCAGTTTGAGGGGGCGGTTGAATGAAAAACTGTTTTTT.

J is TRBJ1-1 and V is TRBV9, with D perhaps matching TRBD1 (6 bases). The ends were cut back, 3 bases at V and 1 base at J, with 7 bases in the middle. The CDR3 contains 13 residues. Germline V gene lookup returns CDR1 SGDLS and CDR2 YYNGEE. CDR3 residues: CASSATGNTEAFF. DNA of the CDR3: TGTGCCAGCAGCGCGACAGGGAACACTGAAGCTTTCTTT. Full variable domain (missing parts from reference TRBV9 and TRBJ1-1): DSGVTQTPKHLITATGQRVTLRCSPRSGDLSVYWYQQSLDQGLQFLIQYYNGEERAKGNILERFSAQQFPDLHSELNLSSLELGDSALYFCASSATGNTEAFFGQGTRLTVV.

The chain has TRBV5-8 and TRBJ2-7; D gene uncertain. Looked up from germline, CDR1 is SGHTS and CDR2 is YDEGEE. V dropped 1 base and J dropped 6 bases, with 8 bases sitting between them. The CDR3 consists of 12 residues. CDR3 in amino acids: CASSLKRVEQYF. The CDR3 nucleotides read TGTGCCAGCAGCTTGAAACGGGTCGAGCAGTACTTC.

J is TRBJ2-2 and V is TRBV28, with D unclear. The CDR3 length is 12 residues. The germline CDR1 and CDR2 sequences are MDHEN and SYDVKM. Trimming removed 3 bases at V and 6 bases at J, with 5 bases between. The CDR3 here is CASSFFPGELFF. CDR3 DNA: TGTGCCAGCAGTTTCTTTCCCGGGGAGCTGTTTTTT.

This rearrangement joins TRBV2 to TRBJ1-1; D gene uncertain. V was cut by 3 bases and J by 10 bases, with 6 bases left in between. Germline V CDR1 and CDR2: SNHLY, FYNNEI. The CDR3 loop spans 10 amino acids. The CDR3, as DNA: TGTGCCAGCAGTGACTCAGTAGCTTTCTTT. It codes for CASSDSVAFF.

This chain links TRBV2 with TRBJ2-5; weak D call: TRBD2 (5 bases). Trimming stripped 4 bases from V and 1 base from J, with 10 bases between. CDR3 length equals 14 residues. Germline V gene sequence: CDR1 SNHLY, CDR2 FYNNEI. CDR3 nucleotide sequence: TGTGCCAGCAGTGGATGGGGAGCCCAAGAGACCCAGTACTTC. Amino acids: CASSGWGAQETQYF. The whole variable domain, filled in from reference TRBV2 and TRBJ2-5, reads EPEVTQTPSHQVTQMGQEVILRCVPISNHLYFYWYRQILGQKVEFLVSFYNNEISEKSEIFDDQFSVERPDGSNFTLKIRSTKLEDSAMYFCASSGWGAQETQYFGPGTRLLVL.

J is TRBJ2-1 and V is TRBV2; D perhaps matches TRBD1 (7 bases). V shed 11 bases and J shed 7 bases, with 12 bases lying between them. This CDR3 contains 11 residues. CDR1 SNHLY and CDR2 FYNNEI come from the germline V gene. CDR3 sequence (DNA): TGTGCCGTACAGGGGAGGAATGAGCAGTTCTTC. Translating it yields CAVQGRNEQFF.

CDR3 protein: CASSQTSGRSQETQYF. CDR3 bases: TGTGCCAGCAGTCAAACTAGCGGGAGGTCCCAAGAGACCCAGTACTTC. The chain joins TRBV27 to TRBJ2-5, with 12 bases matching TRBD2. The CDR3 consists of 16 residues. Germline values: CDR1 MNHEY, CDR2 SMNVEV (reference sequence). The V gene end was trimmed by 5 bases and the J gene end by 1 base; junction bases not matched to a gene: 5.

The rearrangement links TRBV19 to TRBJ1-1; D is ambiguous. CDR3 length equals 17 residues. V was trimmed by 5 bases and J by 3 bases, leaving 22 bases between them. Germline CDR1 is LNHDA and CDR2 is SQIVND (reference sequence). CDR3 nucleotides: TGTGCCAGTAGTGCCCCTCGGGCAGGACTTTTTGACACTGAAGCTTTCTTT. This sequence encodes CASSAPRAGLFDTEAFF. The variable domain in full, completed from reference TRBV19 and TRBJ1-1, reads DGGITQSPKYLFRKEGQNVTLSCEQNLNHDAMYWYRQDPGQGLRLIYYSQIVNDFQKGDIAEGYSVSREKKESFPLTVTSAQKNPTAFYLCASSAPRAGLFDTEAFFGQGTRLTVV.

The chain recombines TRBV7-2 with TRBJ2-1; 13 bases match TRBD2. This CDR3 comprises 17 residues. Germline V gene sequence: CDR1 SGHTA, CDR2 FQGNSA. J gave up 8 bases and V 5 bases, and 12 bases lay outside the gene matches. The CDR3 coding sequence is TGTGCCAGCAGCCTAACCGCGGGACTAGCGGGATCATATGAGCAGTTCTTC. Protein product: CASSLTAGLAGSYEQFF.

The chain combines TRBV6-5 with TRBJ2-5; possibly TRBD2 for D (5 bases). The CDR3 is 14 amino acids. Per germline, CDR1 MNHEY and CDR2 SVGAGI. Trimming removed 6 bases at V and 3 bases at J, with 14 bases between. The CDR3 loop is CASSPLVSEETQYF. For the CDR3, the DNA is TGTGCCAGCAGCCCACTAGTTTCCGAAGAGACCCAGTACTTC.